This TCR beta chain was captured in a study of control samples from healthy donors and cancer patients. Germline CDR1 reads MNHEY; CDR2 reads SMNVEV (reference sequence). The CDR3 contains 15 residues. After removal of 6 bases from V and 8 bases from J, the junction contained 9 bases not matched to a gene. TCRdb's copy holds only in-frame clones and misses some; the assay was immunoSEQ multiplex PCR. The sample holds around 110,000 clones, 80% to 90% seen once. This TCR was sampled from a woman between 50 and 59 years old with colorectal cancer. The gene calls are TRBV27 and TRBJ2-1; 11 positions match TRBD2. The specimen sequenced was PBMCs. In DNA, the CDR3 is TGTGCCAGCAGGGAGATAGCGGGGGGGCCCCATGAGCAGTTCTTC. Its translation: CASREIAGGPHEQFF.